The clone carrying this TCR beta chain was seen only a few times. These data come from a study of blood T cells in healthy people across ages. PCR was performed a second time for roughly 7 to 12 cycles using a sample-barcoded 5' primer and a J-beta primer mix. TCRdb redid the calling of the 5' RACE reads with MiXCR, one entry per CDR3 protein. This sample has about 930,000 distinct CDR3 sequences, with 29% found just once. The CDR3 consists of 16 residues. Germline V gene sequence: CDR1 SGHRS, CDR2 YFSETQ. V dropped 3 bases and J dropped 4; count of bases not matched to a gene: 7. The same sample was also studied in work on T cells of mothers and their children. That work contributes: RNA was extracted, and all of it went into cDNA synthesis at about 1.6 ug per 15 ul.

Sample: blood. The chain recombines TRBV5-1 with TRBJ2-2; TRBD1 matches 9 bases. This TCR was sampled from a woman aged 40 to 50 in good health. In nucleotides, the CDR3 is TGCGCCAGCAGCTCCGACAGGGGGGCTGGCACCGGGGAGCTGTTTTTT. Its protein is CASSSDRGAGTGELFF. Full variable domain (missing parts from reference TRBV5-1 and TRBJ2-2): KAGVTQTPRYLIKTRGQQVTLSCSPISGHRSVSWYQQTPGQGLQFLFEYFSETQRNKGNFPGRFSGRQFSNSRSEMNVSTLELGDSALYLCASSSDRGAGTGELFFGEGSRLTVL.